This T cell receptor (beta chain) was sequenced in a study of T cell repertoires in cytomegalovirus infection (dated by TCRdb to between 2018 and 2021). For the study in its entirety: Alongside well-studied HLA-B-restricted epitopes, the peptide stimulations were aimed at recently identified HLA-C-restricted CMV epitopes, whose presentation resists viral immunomodulation. Donor HLA type was relevant to the analysis, as public TCR beta signatures indicated carriage of CMV infection together with the matching HLA type.

The intended sense of this specimen's treatment or condition label: in vitro stimulation with specific CMV peptide epitopes to enrich CMV-specific T cells. The germline V gene (reference sequence) sets CDR1 to LNHNV and CDR2 to YYDKDF. The germline ends are 3 bases apart after V is trimmed by 4 bases and J by 3 bases. The CDR3 goes from the cysteine to the phenylalanine over 12 residues. CDR3 DNA is the only sequence kept; it has 36 bases, read in frame from the first base. This clonotype has a handful of counts. Its antigen is not yet known. The input lacks base qualities; no much larger clone sits a single base away. The instrument given in TCRdb is Illumina HiSeq 1500. Starting from the raw public reads, TCRdb applied fastp trimming at Q25, assembled clones with MiXCR and retained in-frame beta chains. Rows are unified per CDR3 protein, each entry keeping the most common DNA and genes. The sample table records a few hundred thousand distinct CDR3 sequences; roughly a third of these occur just once. 15% to 20% of the sample comes from the top ten.

Broader findings and caveats from the paper: In both this cohort and an independent cohort of 350 or so donors, the cumulative frequency of public TCR beta family members distinguished carriers of CMV infection plus the relevant HLA type. The ex vivo response was dominated by HLA-C-restricted CMV-specific TCR beta clonotypes, and the single most frequent clonotype in two of eight donors was supplied by these HLA-C-restricted clonotypes.

Sample: cultured PBMCs, taken from culture after CMV antigen stimulation. Recombination connected TRBV15 to TRBJ2-2, with the D gene uncertain. The TCR sequence derives from a human donor in good health (CMV status not recorded). Some clones in this sample may be carry-over from other donors' samples. The sequenced DNA: TGTGCCACCAGCACCCACACCGGGGAGCTGTTTTTT. It codes for CATSTHTGELFF.